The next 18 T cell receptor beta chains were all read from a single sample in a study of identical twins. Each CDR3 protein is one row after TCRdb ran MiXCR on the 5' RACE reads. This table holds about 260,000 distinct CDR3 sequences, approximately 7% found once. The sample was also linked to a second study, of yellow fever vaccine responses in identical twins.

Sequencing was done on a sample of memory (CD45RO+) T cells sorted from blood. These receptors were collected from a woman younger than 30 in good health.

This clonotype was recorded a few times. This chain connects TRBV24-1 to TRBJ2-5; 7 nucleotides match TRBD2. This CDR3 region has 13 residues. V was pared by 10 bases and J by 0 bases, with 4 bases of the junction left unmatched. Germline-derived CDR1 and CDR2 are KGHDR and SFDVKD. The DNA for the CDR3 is TGTGCCACAGAGGGGAGGGACCAAGAGACCCAGTACTTC. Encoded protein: CATEGRDQETQYF.

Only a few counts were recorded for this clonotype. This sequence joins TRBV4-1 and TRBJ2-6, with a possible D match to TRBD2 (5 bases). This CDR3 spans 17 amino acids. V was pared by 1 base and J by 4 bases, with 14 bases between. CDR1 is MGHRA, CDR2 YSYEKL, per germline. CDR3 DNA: TGCGCCAGCAGCCAAGGCGGGCAAGCTGGCGGGGCCAACGTCCTGACTTTC. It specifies CASSQGGQAGGANVLTF.

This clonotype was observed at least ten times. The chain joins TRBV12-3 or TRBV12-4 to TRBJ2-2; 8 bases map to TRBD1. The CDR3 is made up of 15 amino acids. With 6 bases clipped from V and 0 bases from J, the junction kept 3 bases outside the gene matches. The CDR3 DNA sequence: TGTGCCAGCAGGGGGGGACAGGCGAACACCGGGGAGCTGTTTTTT. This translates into CASRGGQANTGELFF.

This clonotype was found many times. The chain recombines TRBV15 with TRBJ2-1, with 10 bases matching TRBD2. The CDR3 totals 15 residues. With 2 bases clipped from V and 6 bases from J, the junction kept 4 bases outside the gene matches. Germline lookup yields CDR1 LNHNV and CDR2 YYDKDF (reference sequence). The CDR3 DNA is TGTGCCACCAGCAGACTAGCGGGGGAGGGCAATGAGCAGTTCTTC. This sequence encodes CATSRLAGEGNEQFF.

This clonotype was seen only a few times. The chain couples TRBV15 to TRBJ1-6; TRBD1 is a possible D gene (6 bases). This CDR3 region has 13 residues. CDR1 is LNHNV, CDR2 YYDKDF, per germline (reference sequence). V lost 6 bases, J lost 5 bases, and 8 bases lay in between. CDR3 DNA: TGTGCCACCAGGACAGGTCATAATTCACCCCTCCACTTT. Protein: CATRTGHNSPLHF.

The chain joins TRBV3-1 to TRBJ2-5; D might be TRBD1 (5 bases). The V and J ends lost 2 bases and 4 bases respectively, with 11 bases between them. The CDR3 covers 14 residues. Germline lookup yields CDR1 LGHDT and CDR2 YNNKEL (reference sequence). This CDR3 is CASSQNGQGETQYF. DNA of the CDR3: TGTGCCAGCAGCCAAAATGGGCAGGGAGAGACCCAGTACTTC.

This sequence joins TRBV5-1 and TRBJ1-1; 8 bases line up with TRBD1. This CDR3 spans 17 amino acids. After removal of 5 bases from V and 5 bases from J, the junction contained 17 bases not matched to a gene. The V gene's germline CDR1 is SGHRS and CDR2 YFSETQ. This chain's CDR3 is CASRPPWDRITGTEAFF. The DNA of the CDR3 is TGCGCCAGCAGACCACCCTGGGACAGGATAACTGGGACTGAAGCTTTCTTT.

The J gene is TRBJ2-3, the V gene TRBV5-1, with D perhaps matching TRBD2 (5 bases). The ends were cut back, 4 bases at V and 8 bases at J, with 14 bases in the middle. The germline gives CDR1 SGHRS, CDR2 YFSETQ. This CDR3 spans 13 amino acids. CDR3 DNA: TGCGCCAGCAGCACAAACGCCGGAGGTACGCAGTATTTT. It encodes CASSTNAGGTQYF.

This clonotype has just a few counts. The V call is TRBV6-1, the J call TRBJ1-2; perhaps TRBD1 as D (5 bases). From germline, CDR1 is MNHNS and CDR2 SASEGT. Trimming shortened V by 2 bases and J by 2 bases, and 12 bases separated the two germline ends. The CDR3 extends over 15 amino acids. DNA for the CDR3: TGTGCCAGCAGTGAACTTACAGGTACCAACTATGGCTACACCTTC. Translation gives CASSELTGTNYGYTF.

CDR3 residues: CASSSGYGKAFF. In nucleotides, the CDR3 is TGTGCCAGCAGCTCCGGGTACGGAAAAGCTTTCTTT. This chain joins TRBV7-6 and TRBJ1-1; no clear D. Per the germline V gene, CDR1 is SGHVS and CDR2 is FNYEAQ. The ends were cut back, 4 bases at V and 9 bases at J, with 12 bases in the middle. The CDR3 is 12 amino acids. The full variable domain, completed using reference TRBV7-6 and TRBJ1-1, is GAGVSQSPRYKVTKRGQDVALRCDPISGHVSLYWYRQALGQGPEFLTYFNYEAQQDKSGLPNDRFSAERPEGSISTLTIQRTEQRDSAMYRCASSSGYGKAFFGQGTRLTVV.

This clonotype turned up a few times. CDR3 nucleotides: TGCGCCAGCAGCCAAACCAGACTAGCGGGGGGGCCTGCGGATACGCAGTATTTT. As protein: CASSQTRLAGGPADTQYF. The V gene is TRBV4-1, the J gene TRBJ2-3; TRBD2 aligns across 14 bases. V lost 2 bases and J lost 6; bases outside the gene matches: 10. The CDR3 spans 18 residues. The V gene's germline CDR1 is MGHRA and CDR2 YSYEKL.

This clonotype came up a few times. CDR3 nucleotide sequence: TGTGCCAGCACTAAGGCCAACTCTGGGGCCAACGTCCTGACTTTC. This translates into CASTKANSGANVLTF. This chain joins TRBV6-1 and TRBJ2-6; no definite D call. The CDR3 totals 15 residues. Germline values: CDR1 MNHNS, CDR2 SASEGT. V lost 7 bases and J lost 0, with 10 bases in between.

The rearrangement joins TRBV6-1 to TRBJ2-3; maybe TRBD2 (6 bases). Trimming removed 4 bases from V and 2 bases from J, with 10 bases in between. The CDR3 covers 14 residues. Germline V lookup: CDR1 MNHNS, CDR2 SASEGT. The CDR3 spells CASSGRGDTDTQYF. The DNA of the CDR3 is TGTGCCAGCAGTGGGCGGGGTGACACAGATACGCAGTATTTT.

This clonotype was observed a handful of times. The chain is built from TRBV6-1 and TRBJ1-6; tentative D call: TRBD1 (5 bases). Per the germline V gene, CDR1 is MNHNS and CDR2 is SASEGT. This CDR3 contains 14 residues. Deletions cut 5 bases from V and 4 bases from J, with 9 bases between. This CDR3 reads CASSRQIYNSPLHF. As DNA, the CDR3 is TGTGCCAGCAGTCGACAGATTTATAATTCACCCCTCCACTTT.

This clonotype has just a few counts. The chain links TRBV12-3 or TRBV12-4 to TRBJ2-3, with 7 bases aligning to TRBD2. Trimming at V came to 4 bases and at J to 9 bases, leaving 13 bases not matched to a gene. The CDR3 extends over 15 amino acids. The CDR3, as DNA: TGTGCCAGCAGTTCCGGGACTACCGTATCGGGGACGCAGTATTTT. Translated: CASSSGTTVSGTQYF.

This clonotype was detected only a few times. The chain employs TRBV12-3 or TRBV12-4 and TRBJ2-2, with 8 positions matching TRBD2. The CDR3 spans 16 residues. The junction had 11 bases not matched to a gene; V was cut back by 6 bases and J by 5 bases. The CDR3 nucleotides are TGTGCCAGCAGACTCTCGGGACTAGGAGGGACCGGGGAGCTGTTTTTT. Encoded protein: CASRLSGLGGTGELFF.

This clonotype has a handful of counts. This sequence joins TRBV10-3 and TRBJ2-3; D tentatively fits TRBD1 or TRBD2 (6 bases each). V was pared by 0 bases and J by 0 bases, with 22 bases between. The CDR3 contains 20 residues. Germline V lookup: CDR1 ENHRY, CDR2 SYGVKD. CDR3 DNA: TGTGCCATCAGTGAGTCATCGGGGGCCCGGACTACCCTCAGCACAGATACGCAGTATTTT. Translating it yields CAISESSGARTTLSTDTQYF.

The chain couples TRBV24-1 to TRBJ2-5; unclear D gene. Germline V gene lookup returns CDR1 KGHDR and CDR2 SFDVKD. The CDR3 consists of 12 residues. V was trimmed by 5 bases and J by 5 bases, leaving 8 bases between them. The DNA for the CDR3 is TGTGCCACCAGTGGGGGTGTTGAGACCCAGTACTTC. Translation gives CATSGGVETQYF.